This is a list of T cell receptor beta chains from one sample in a study of identical twins. TCRdb reanalysed the 5' RACE reads using MiXCR and keeps one entry per CDR3 protein. Of some 1,700,000 distinct CDR3 sequences in the sample, under 35% were seen once. Sequenced material: cord blood. Every receptor here comes from a newborn girl in good health. The CDR3 runs from the conserved cysteine through the conserved F or W. D genes are given only for firm matches. Clone sizes are given selectively: once, few, many, or a class where the clone is expanded.

v_call,j_call,clone_size,d_call,cdr3_nt,cdr3_aa
TRBV2,TRBJ2-5,-,TRBD2,TGTGCCAGCAGTTATCAAAAACCGGGACTAGTGAATGAGCAGTACTTC,CASSYQKPGLVNEQYF
TRBV5-1,TRBJ2-7,few,TRBD1,TGCGCCAGCGCTTCGACAGGGGGGACCTACGAGCAGTACTTC,CASASTGGTYEQYF
TRBV5-1,TRBJ2-7,-,-,TGCGCCAGCAGCCATCCACAGGTTGGAGGCGAGCAGTACTTC,CASSHPQVGGEQYF
TRBV25-1,TRBJ2-5,few,TRBD2,TGTGCCAGCACCGGGACTAGCTCACGCCAAGAGACCCAGTACTTC,CASTGTSSRQETQYF
TRBV28,TRBJ1-2,-,-,TGTGCCAGCAGTTTGACTTGGGATGGCTACACCTTC,CASSLTWDGYTF
TRBV6-6,TRBJ1-4,-,-,TGTGCCAGCAGTTCTTACATAAGGAATGAAAAACTGTTTTTT,CASSSYIRNEKLFF
TRBV7-2,TRBJ2-3,few,-,TGTGCCAGCACCACCGGACCTCGCACAGATACGCAGTATTTT,CASTTGPRTDTQYF
TRBV20-1,TRBJ2-5,few,TRBD2,TGCAGTGCTAGAAGACTAGCGAATGGGGAGACCCAGTACTTC,CSARRLANGETQYF
TRBV4-1,TRBJ2-2,-,-,TGCGCCAGCAGCCAAGCCAGGATCAACACCGGGGAGCTGTTTTTT,CASSQARINTGELFF
TRBV20-1,TRBJ1-1,few,-,TGCAGTGCTAGAGCCCCCTGGGGTAACACTGAAGCTTTCTTT,CSARAPWGNTEAFF
TRBV20-1,TRBJ1-1,-,-,TGCAGTGCTAGGCCCGGTGGGGCGGACACTGAAGCTTTCTTT,CSARPGGADTEAFF
TRBV4-1,TRBJ1-5,-,-,TGCGCCAGCAGCCAACCCAGTCAAAATCAGCCCCAGCATTTT,CASSQPSQNQPQHF
TRBV7-9,TRBJ1-1,-,-,TGTGCCAGCACCCTAGTTAGCACTGAAGCTTTCTTT,CASTLVSTEAFF
TRBV5-1,TRBJ2-1,few,-,TGCGCCAGCAGCTTTGAAGGCTATGAGCAGTTCTTC,CASSFEGYEQFF
TRBV5-6,TRBJ2-1,few,-,TGTGCCAGCAGCTTGGTCCAGCCCTACAATGAGCAGTTCTTC,CASSLVQPYNEQFF
TRBV6-5,TRBJ2-7,few,-,TGTGCCAGCAGTTCCCCCCTTGGGGGGATTCGTGAGCAGTACTTC,CASSSPLGGIREQYF
TRBV5-1,TRBJ2-3,few,-,TGCGTCAGCAGCTTGGAATGGGAAACAGATACGCAGTATTTT,CVSSLEWETDTQYF
TRBV19,TRBJ1-2,few,-,TGTGCCAGTTGGGACGGTGGCTATGGCTACACCTTC,CASWDGGYGYTF
TRBV25-1,TRBJ2-5,-,TRBD1,TGTGCCAGCAGTGAAGAGAGGACAGGGGGCGAGACCCAGTACTTC,CASSEERTGGETQYF
TRBV10-3,TRBJ1-6,-,-,TGTGCCATCAGTGAGTCGATTGGGACCGGGTTAAATTCACCCCTCCACTTT,CAISESIGTGLNSPLHF
TRBV2,TRBJ1-6,-,-,TGTGCCAGCAGTATGGGCAGGAGCAATTCACCCCTCCACTTT,CASSMGRSNSPLHF
TRBV2,TRBJ2-2,few,-,TGTGCCAGCTTTGGTCCCCCCAACACCGGGGAGCTGTTTTTT,CASFGPPNTGELFF
TRBV6-1,TRBJ1-4,-,-,TGTGCCAGCAGTGATTGGCATAATGAAAAACTGTTTTTT,CASSDWHNEKLFF
TRBV3-1,TRBJ1-6,-,TRBD1,TGTGCCAGCAGCCATCCTCCGGGACAGGGTAATTCACCCCTCCACTTT,CASSHPPGQGNSPLHF
TRBV20-1,TRBJ2-1,-,TRBD2,TGCAGTGCTAGAGCCCCCCTAGCGGGAATTTCCTACAATGAGCAGTTCTTC,CSARAPLAGISYNEQFF
TRBV11-2,TRBJ2-3,once,TRBD2,TGTGCCAGCAGCATGGGACTAGCGGGGGCCTTTTACACAGATACGCAGTATTTT,CASSMGLAGAFYTDTQYF
TRBV6-6,TRBJ1-1,-,-,TGTGCCAGCAGGGGTAAACAGGGAAACACTGAAGCTTTCTTT,CASRGKQGNTEAFF
TRBV12-3/TRBV12-4,TRBJ2-1,many,TRBD2,TGTGCCAGCAGTTTATCAGGCGGGAGGGCAGGCAATGAGCAGTTCTTC,CASSLSGGRAGNEQFF
TRBV7-2,TRBJ2-3,few,-,TGTGCCAGCAGCTTTAAGAGCCCCACAGATACGCAGTATTTT,CASSFKSPTDTQYF
TRBV4-2,TRBJ2-2,-,-,TGTGCCAGCAGCCAAGAGGTAGCCCTCACCGGGGAGCTGTTTTTT,CASSQEVALTGELFF
TRBV27,TRBJ2-7,many,TRBD2,TGTGCCAGCAGTTTATCTACTAGCGGGACCCACGAGCAGTACTTC,CASSLSTSGTHEQYF
TRBV19,TRBJ1-2,-,-,TGTGCCAGTAATCCGTGGGGAACAGCCTATGGCTACACCTTC,CASNPWGTAYGYTF
TRBV20-1,TRBJ2-1,-,-,TGCAGTGCTAGAGATGACAGCAGAAATGAGCAGTTCTTC,CSARDDSRNEQFF
TRBV11-2,TRBJ2-1,-,-,TGTGCCAGCAGCGATAGACCCACCTACAATGAGCAGTTCTTC,CASSDRPTYNEQFF
TRBV6-2/TRBV6-3,TRBJ2-1,few,-,TGTGCCAGCAGTCCGGGCCGAGGACTGAGTTACAATGAGCAGTTCTTC,CASSPGRGLSYNEQFF
TRBV10-3,TRBJ2-7,few,TRBD1,TGTGCCATCGCCGGGACAGCGATCCACGAGCAGTACTTC,CAIAGTAIHEQYF
TRBV27,TRBJ2-7,-,-,TGTGCCAGCAGTCCGTCCCTATTAGGGTCCTACGAGCAGTACTTC,CASSPSLLGSYEQYF
TRBV20-1,TRBJ2-5,-,-,TGCAGTGCTAGAGAACAGGAGACCCAGTACTTC,CSAREQETQYF
TRBV3-1,TRBJ2-5,-,TRBD2,TGTGCCAGCAGCCAAGTTTCTGAACAACTAGCGTTTGGCGGGGAGACCCAGTACTTC,CASSQVSEQLAFGGETQYF
TRBV6-6,TRBJ1-5,few,-,TGTGCCAGCAGCCCCGGGCCCGGTCAGCCCCAGCATTTT,CASSPGPGQPQHF
TRBV28,TRBJ2-1,few,TRBD2,TGTGCCAGCAGTTTATGGGGCGGGAGCGGGAGCAATGAGCAGTTCTTC,CASSLWGGSGSNEQFF
TRBV20-1,TRBJ2-5,-,-,TGCAGTGCGACGGGGGGCTCACAAGAGACCCAGTACTTC,CSATGGSQETQYF
TRBV10-3,TRBJ1-6,-,-,TGTGCCATCAGTGGAAGCGCAGGACGACCAAGCACTTCACCCCTCCACTTT,CAISGSAGRPSTSPLHF
TRBV5-4,TRBJ1-1,-,-,TGTGCCAGCAGCTTCGACAGGTCCTACACTGAAGCTTTCTTT,CASSFDRSYTEAFF
TRBV29-1,TRBJ2-7,many,-,TGCAGCGGATCGGACGGCCCCTACGAGCAGTACTTC,CSGSDGPYEQYF
TRBV10-3,TRBJ1-2,few,TRBD1,TGTGCCATCAGTGAAAAGGGACAGCTGAATGGCTACACCTTC,CAISEKGQLNGYTF
TRBV20-1,TRBJ1-1,-,-,TGCAGTGCTCCAGGGGCGTTGAACACTGAAGCTTTCTTT,CSAPGALNTEAFF
TRBV19,TRBJ1-2,-,-,TGTGCCAGTTACGTGCCGGGGGGCGCAGGGGGCTACACCTTC,CASYVPGGAGGYTF
TRBV7-6,TRBJ1-1,few,-,TGTGCCAGCAGCTTAGGGGGGCCCGTCGGAGGAGTCACTGAAGCTTTCTTT,CASSLGGPVGGVTEAFF
TRBV12-3/TRBV12-4,TRBJ1-2,-,-,TGTGCCAGCAGGACGGGGATTGGAGGCTACACCTTC,CASRTGIGGYTF
TRBV15,TRBJ1-3,-,-,TGTGCCACCAGCAGAGCTACGGGACCCGGAAACACCATATATTTT,CATSRATGPGNTIYF
TRBV20-1,TRBJ2-5,-,-,TGCAGTGCTAGAAGGGATGGGATCGGGACTGGTGAGCAGTACTTC,CSARRDGIGTGEQYF
TRBV4-2,TRBJ1-1,few,TRBD1,TGTGCCAGCAGCCAAGTAAGCAGGGGGGACACTGAAGCTTTCTTT,CASSQVSRGDTEAFF
TRBV19,TRBJ2-1,-,-,TGTGCCAGTAGTCCAGACATAGGTGAGCAGTTCTTC,CASSPDIGEQFF
TRBV6-4,TRBJ1-2,once,-,TGTGCCAGCGGTGAGGGCCCCTATGGCTACACCTTC,CASGEGPYGYTF